This TCR beta chain was recorded in a study of T cell repertoires in cytomegalovirus infection. Overall study results and limits: Public TCR beta family frequency separated CMV-and-HLA carriers, including in an independent cohort. HLA-C-restricted, CMV-specific TCR beta clonotypes were dominant ex vivo.

TCRdb itself ran the reads through MiXCR, one entry per CDR3 protein. The sample gives 30,000 to 40,000 distinct CDR3 sequences, about 50% of which show up once; around 90% is in the top ten. From germline, CDR1 is SGHVS and CDR2 FQNEAQ. The V end was cut by 0 bases, the J end by 5 bases, with 14 bases between. The CDR3 has 16 residues. Concerning this clonotype: Its antigen remains unidentified.

The V gene is TRBV7-8, the J gene TRBJ2-1; D unclear. This specimen consisted of CD8+ T cells from cultured PBMCs, obtained from culture after CMV antigen stimulation. This receptor was identified in a human donor in good health (CMV status not recorded). Some clones in this sample may be carry-over from other donors' samples. CDR3: CASSLAGPEQNNEQFF. The CDR3 coding sequence is TGTGCCAGCAGCTTAGCCGGCCCAGAACAGAACAATGAGCAGTTCTTC.